Listed here are 30 T cell receptor beta chains from one sample, sequenced in a study of T cell responses to AZD1222 COVID-19 vaccine. The method was immunoSEQ multiplex PCR; TCRdb's version includes in-frame clones alone and lacks a portion of them. The repertoire includes fewer than 200,000 clones, about 90% of them detected once, and approximately 2% sits in the top ten. Here the sequenced sample was peripheral blood, taken on day 0 of AZD1222 vaccination. All receptors come from an adult in good health.

In this sample, this clone turned up once. J is TRBJ2-1 and V is TRBV27; D is uncertain. Per germline, CDR1 MNHEY and CDR2 SMNVEV (reference sequence). V lost 3 bases, J lost 1 base, and 10 bases lay in between. The CDR3 runs to 15 residues. DNA of the CDR3: TGTGCCAGCAGTTTCGGTCGAGTATCCTACAATGAGCAGTTCTTC. It is translated as CASSFGRVSYNEQFF.

The chain employs TRBV19 and TRBJ1-1, with 7 bases fitting TRBD1. Germline V gene data show CDR1 as LNHDA and CDR2 as SQIVND (reference sequence). The CDR3 contains 13 residues. After removal of 6 bases from V and 4 bases from J, the junction contained 5 bases not matched to a gene. The CDR3 nucleotides are TGTGCCAGTAGGCCTCAGGGGGGCACTGAAGCTTTCTTT. Translated, it gives CASRPQGGTEAFF.

This chain joins TRBV19 and TRBJ1-5; possible D gene TRBD1, 5 bases. Germline loops: CDR1 LNHDA, CDR2 SQIVND (reference sequence). V dropped 4 bases and J dropped 2 bases, with 12 bases sitting between them. The CDR3 spans 15 residues. CDR3 loop: CASSNAGRRNQPQHF. The CDR3 DNA follows: TGTGCCAGTAGTAATGCAGGGAGACGCAATCAGCCCCAGCATTTT. The full variable domain, with the rest looked up from reference TRBV19 and TRBJ1-5, is DGGITQSPKYLFRKEGQNVTLSCEQNLNHDAMYWYRQDPGQGLRLIYYSQIVNDFQKGDIAEGYSVSREKKESFPLTVTSAQKNPTAFYLCASSNAGRRNQPQHFGDGTRLSIL.

The V gene is TRBV11-2, the J gene TRBJ1-1, with D possibly matching TRBD1 (6 bases). The CDR3 is 18 amino acids. In germline, CDR1 is SGHAT, CDR2 FQNNGV. Trimming shortened V by 2 bases and J by 5 bases, and 24 bases separated the two germline ends. The chain's CDR3 is CASSLLHPGGEVNTEAFF. The CDR3 nucleotides read TGTGCCAGCAGCTTACTCCACCCGGGGGGCGAAGTAAATACTGAAGCTTTCTTT.

The rearrangement links TRBV9 to TRBJ1-4, with D tentatively TRBD1 (5 bases). The CDR3 is made up of 16 amino acids. Trimming took 0 bases from V and 10 from J, leaving 19 bases between them. In germline, CDR1 is SGDLS, CDR2 YYNGEE. CDR3 coding DNA: TGTGCCAGCAGCGTAGGAGGCGCACAGGTCGAGGGAAAACTGTTTTTT. It yields the protein CASSVGGAQVEGKLFF.

This clone was seen only once. The chain employs TRBV30 and TRBJ2-7; D gene unclear. The CDR3 is 16 residues long. Deletions cut 1 base from V and 0 bases from J, with 16 bases between. Per the germline V gene, CDR1 is GTSNPN and CDR2 is SVGIG (reference sequence). The CDR3 coding sequence is TGTGCCTGGAGTGGGGCTAGAGACCGATACTCCTACGAGCAGTACTTC. Translating gives CAWSGARDRYSYEQYF. The full variable domain, in which reference TRBV30 and TRBJ2-7 provide the parts outside the CDR3, is SQTIHQWPATLVQPVGSPLSLECTVEGTSNPNLYWYRQAAGRGLQLLFYSVGIGQISSEVPQNLSASRPQDRQFILSSKKLLLSDSGFYLCAWSGARDRYSYEQYFGPGTRLTVT.

This clone turned up a few times. This chain connects TRBV19 to TRBJ2-2; 8 nucleotides agree with TRBD2. The junction had 4 bases not matched to a gene; V was cut back by 3 bases and J by 4 bases. Germline V gene sequence: CDR1 LNHDA, CDR2 SQIVND (reference sequence). The CDR3 is 15 amino acids. CDR3 sequence (DNA): TGTGCCAGTAGTATCAAGACTAGCGTCACCGGGGAGCTGTTTTTT. Translation: CASSIKTSVTGELFF.

V gene TRBV10-3 combines with J gene TRBJ2-3, with TRBD1 as a possible D gene (7 bases). V lost 10 bases to trimming and J lost 2 bases, with 22 bases between them. The germline CDR1 and CDR2 sequences are ENHRY and SYGVKD. CDR3 length equals 16 residues. The CDR3: CATAGQSKLDTDTQYF. The CDR3 bases are TGTGCCACTGCGGGACAGTCTAAGCTAGACACAGATACGCAGTATTTT.

This chain connects TRBV5-1 to TRBJ1-4, with D possibly TRBD1 on 5 matching bases. CDR3 size: 15 residues. Germline CDR1 is SGHRS and CDR2 is YFSETQ. Trimming stripped 2 bases from V and 6 bases from J, with 14 bases between. The CDR3 spells CASSFRGRGDEKLFF. The CDR3 region has the DNA TGCGCCAGCAGCTTCCGGGGAAGGGGCGATGAAAAACTGTTTTTT.

The chain has TRBV28 and TRBJ2-1, with 7 nucleotides matching TRBD2. With V trimmed by 3 bases and J by 7 bases, 6 bases remained unmatched. Germline loops: CDR1 MDHEN, CDR2 SYDVKM. CDR3 length: 14 residues. The CDR3 spells CASSFDLAVNEQFF. The CDR3 DNA reads as TGTGCCAGCAGTTTTGACCTAGCGGTTAATGAGCAGTTCTTC.

This clone has a single count. This chain joins TRBV27 and TRBJ2-5, with 11 positions matching TRBD2. The trim removed 6 bases at V and 5 bases at J, leaving 11 bases unmatched. Germline V gene sequence: CDR1 MNHEY, CDR2 SMNVEV (reference sequence). The CDR3 runs 16 residues. CDR3 in DNA: TGTGCCAGCAGGGTACATAGCGGGGGGGCCGGGGAGACCCAGTACTTC. Translating gives CASRVHSGGAGETQYF.

This chain uses TRBV6-5 with TRBJ1-1; possibly TRBD1 for D (6 bases). Trimming cost V 2 bases and J 8 bases, with 6 bases left between them. Germline loops: CDR1 MNHEY, CDR2 SVGAGI. The CDR3 loop spans 11 amino acids. CDR3 coding DNA: TGTGCCAGCAGTTACCAGGGGGAAGCTTTCTTT. Protein sequence: CASSYQGEAFF.

This chain links TRBV3-1 (or the pseudogene TRBV3-2) with TRBJ1-6; D gene ambiguous. Germline values: CDR1 LGHDT, CDR2 YNNKEL (reference sequence). V dropped 2 bases and J dropped 10 bases, with 9 bases sitting between them. The CDR3 spans 13 residues. DNA of the CDR3: TGTGCCAGCAGCCAACGGGAGCAATCACCCCTCCACTTT. It yields the protein CASSQREQSPLHF.

V gene TRBV10-1 combines with J gene TRBJ2-5; tentative D call: TRBD2 (6 bases). The length of the CDR3 is 12 residues. Germline lookup yields CDR1 WNHNN and CDR2 SYGVQD (reference sequence). Deletions cut 7 bases from V and 4 bases from J, with 10 bases between. CDR3 DNA: TGCGCCAGCAATCAGGGAGGAGAGACCCAGTACTTC. It encodes CASNQGGETQYF.

The chain recombines TRBV6-2 or TRBV6-3 with TRBJ2-2; maybe TRBD2 (5 bases). Germline CDR1 is MNHEY and CDR2 is SVGEGT. With 3 bases removed from V and 9 bases from J, the gap between germline ends came to 11 bases. The CDR3 spans 13 residues. CDR3 region: CASSYTRVRELFF. In DNA form, the CDR3 reads TGTGCCAGCAGTTATACGAGGGTCCGGGAGCTGTTTTTT.

This clone appeared many times. This sequence joins TRBV6-1 and TRBJ2-7; 9 bases agree with TRBD2. The CDR3 sequence is 16 residues long. The trim removed 1 base at V and 0 bases at J, leaving 4 bases unmatched. CDR1 is MNHNS and CDR2 is SASEGT in the germline V gene. CDR3 DNA sequence: TGTGCCAGCAGTGAAGATGCGGGAGGGGCCTCCTACGAGCAGTACTTC. Amino acid sequence: CASSEDAGGASYEQYF.

This clone was seen a few times. The chain uses TRBV2 and TRBJ1-5; D unresolved. Germline-derived CDR1 and CDR2 are SNHLY and FYNNEI. V was shortened by 6 bases and J by 3 bases, with 6 bases between the two germline ends. CDR3 length equals 12 residues. Here the CDR3 DNA reads TGTGCCAGCAGATTAGACAATCAGCCCCAGCATTTT. It is translated as CASRLDNQPQHF.

This rearrangement joins TRBV7-3 to TRBJ1-1, with D unclear. The germline gives CDR1 SGHTA, CDR2 FQGTGA. The CDR3 runs 15 residues. Trimming stripped 5 bases from V and 1 base from J, with 14 bases between. The DNA for the CDR3 is TGTGCCAGCAGCCCCGTGGGCAGGTCGAACACTGAAGCTTTCTTT. Residues: CASSPVGRSNTEAFF.

This rearrangement joins TRBV3-1 (or the pseudogene TRBV3-2) to TRBJ2-7; D assignment may be TRBD1 or TRBD2 (6 bases each). V was trimmed by 0 bases and J by 7 bases, leaving 10 bases between them. This CDR3 region has 13 residues. Germline V lookup: CDR1 LGHDT, CDR2 YNNKEL (reference sequence). CDR3 loop: CASSQDGGGEQYF. DNA for the CDR3: TGTGCCAGCAGCCAAGATGGAGGGGGTGAGCAGTACTTC.

In this sample, this clone turned up once. The CDR3 DNA follows: TGTGCCAGCAGTTTACCGGGGGCCTATGGCTACACCTTC. This sequence encodes CASSLPGAYGYTF. The chain is built from TRBV28 and TRBJ1-2, with D tentatively TRBD1 (6 bases). CDR1 MDHEN and CDR2 SYDVKM come from the germline V gene. Trimming took 2 bases from V and 4 from J, leaving 8 bases between them. The CDR3 covers 13 residues.

In nucleotides, the CDR3 is TGTGCCAGCAGTTACACCTACGAGCAGTACTTC. Amino acids: CASSYTYEQYF. The chain couples TRBV6-2 or TRBV6-3 to TRBJ2-7; D gene unclear. The CDR3 totals 11 residues. Trimming removed 2 bases at V and 2 bases at J, with 1 base between. Germline V gene lookup returns CDR1 MNHEY and CDR2 SVGEGT.

The chain carries TRBV28 and TRBJ2-7; no clear D gene. Germline V gives CDR1 MDHEN, CDR2 SYDVKM. The V end was cut by 2 bases, the J end by 6 bases, with 2 bases between. The CDR3 spans 10 residues. The CDR3 DNA follows: TGTGCCAGCAGTTTAGGCGAGCAGTACTTC. Amino acids: CASSLGEQYF.

The chain couples TRBV5-1 to TRBJ2-2, with a possible D match to TRBD2 (6 bases). V lost 4 bases to trimming and J lost 2 bases, with 18 bases between them. The CDR3 has 17 amino acids. Germline V lookup: CDR1 SGHRS, CDR2 YFSETQ. The CDR3 coding sequence is TGCGCCAGCAGCCTCCCCTACGGGAGTGCTAACACCGGGGAGCTGTTTTTT. It is translated as CASSLPYGSANTGELFF.

This chain joins TRBV4-3 and TRBJ2-7; 11 positions match TRBD2. This CDR3 contains 15 residues. CDR1 and CDR2 from the germline V gene are LGHNA and YSLEER. V shed 4 bases, J shed 2 bases, and the junction held 4 bases outside the gene matches. Here the CDR3 DNA reads TGCGCCAGCAGCCTAAGACTAGCGGGGACCTACGAGCAGTACTTC. Encoded protein: CASSLRLAGTYEQYF.

This chain joins TRBV6-4 and TRBJ1-3; D not certain. The germline CDR1 and CDR2 sequences are MRHNA and SNTAGT. The CDR3 is made up of 13 amino acids. V was cut by 8 bases and J by 4 bases, with 12 bases left in between. The CDR3 region is CASREGWGNTIYF. For the CDR3, the DNA is TGTGCCAGCCGGGAGGGATGGGGAAACACCATATATTTT.

This chain links TRBV24-1 with TRBJ2-5; 10 nucleotides line up with TRBD2. The CDR3 covers 16 residues. Losses at the gene ends were 4 bases for V and 4 bases for J; bases not matched to a gene: 8. The V gene's germline CDR1 is KGHDR and CDR2 SFDVKD. The CDR3 here is CATSDPQAGGPETQYF. The CDR3 nucleotides read TGTGCCACCAGTGACCCTCAAGCGGGAGGGCCAGAGACCCAGTACTTC.

The chain links TRBV28 to TRBJ1-5; D may be TRBD1 (6 bases). This CDR3 contains 15 residues. Trimming pared 4 bases from V and 3 bases from J, leaving 13 bases between. Germline values: CDR1 MDHEN, CDR2 SYDVKM. CDR3 coding DNA: TGTGCCAGCAGTTGGTCCGACAGGATCAATCAGCCCCAGCATTTT. Translated: CASSWSDRINQPQHF.

The table lists this clone with a count of one. The DNA for the CDR3 is TGTGCCAGCAGCAGAGGGACTAGCGGGGCCATTAACCCAAGGTTCTTC. Encoded protein: CASSRGTSGAINPRFF. The V call is TRBV7-2, the J call TRBJ2-1, with 13 bases lining up with TRBD2. The CDR3 has 16 residues. With V trimmed by 5 bases and J by 15 bases, 16 bases remained unmatched. The germline V gene has CDR1 SGHTA and CDR2 FQGNSA.

This clone was detected once. The chain has TRBV4-1 and TRBJ2-2; D may match TRBD1 or TRBD2 (5 bases each). Germline V gene sequence: CDR1 MGHRA, CDR2 YSYEKL. Trimming left V 4 bases short and J 3 bases short, with 21 bases between. CDR3 size: 18 residues. Here the CDR3 reads CASSLPVLGTPHTGELFF. Here the CDR3 DNA reads TGCGCCAGCAGCCTCCCGGTTTTGGGGACCCCACACACCGGGGAGCTGTTTTTT.

The J gene is TRBJ1-1, the V gene TRBV30; D call uncertain. V was trimmed by 5 bases and J by 5 bases, leaving 18 bases between them. The CDR3 runs to 14 residues. Germline loops: CDR1 GTSNPN, CDR2 SVGIG (reference sequence). The CDR3 here is CAWEPQYAGTEAFF. CDR3 DNA sequence: TGTGCCTGGGAACCTCAGTATGCCGGGACTGAAGCTTTCTTT.